What follows are 2 T cell receptor beta chains derived from one specimen sequenced in a study of blood T cells in healthy people across ages. Together with a sample-barcoded 5' primer, a J-beta primer mix was included in a second PCR lasting about 7 to 12 cycles. MiXCR was run by TCRdb on the 5' RACE reads, yielding one entry per CDR3 protein. The data hold around 600,000 distinct CDR3 sequences, with 45% to 55% observed a single time. The sequencing sample was made of blood. The receptors come from an elderly man in good health.

The table lists this clonotype with a few counts. The chain recombines TRBV27 with TRBJ2-7, with 8 positions matching TRBD1. Per the germline V gene, CDR1 is MNHEY and CDR2 is SMNVEV (reference sequence). The CDR3 totals 13 residues. V trimming: 9 bases; J trimming: 4 bases; junction bases outside the gene matches: 8. CDR3 sequence (DNA): TGTGCCAGTGGGACCAGGGGGCTGTACGAGCAGTACTTC. Its protein is CASGTRGLYEQYF.

The chain uses TRBV20-1 and TRBJ2-5; 8 bases align to TRBD1. Germline trimming cut 7 bases from V and 2 bases from J; bases unmatched to any gene: 3. Per germline, CDR1 DFQATT and CDR2 SNEGSKA (reference sequence). This CDR3 contains 12 residues. The CDR3: CSGQGIQETQYF. The CDR3 DNA is TGCAGTGGACAGGGGATACAAGAGACCCAGTACTTC.